This TCR beta chain was obtained from a study of T cells in tuberculosis. At the level of the study: CD1B tetramers identified T cells specific for mycobacterial lipid GMM. Study findings and constraints: GEM motif frequencies gave more than 65% accuracy; the GMM repertoire gave about 87%. Active tuberculosis TCR-alpha repertoires lay closer to GMM-specific TCRs than IGRA-negative controls, suggesting clonal expansion. Active tuberculosis patients had shorter CDR3-alpha; the beta difference was nonsignificant.

Libraries were prepared by immunoSEQ multiplex PCR; TCRdb keeps only in-frame clonotypes and omits some of them. Among 25,000 to 30,000 clones listed, around 90% were seen once. A word on this clone: Its antigen remains unidentified.

With 4 bases removed from V and 5 bases from J, the gap between germline ends came to 12 bases. CDR1 is SGHKS, CDR2 YYEKEE, per germline (reference sequence). The CDR3 runs to 13 residues. Sequenced input: PBMCs. This chain uses TRBV5-5 with TRBJ2-5; D gene uncertain. The sequence derives from a donor aged 5 to 30 with latent tuberculosis or without tuberculosis infection. The CDR3 reads CASSLSDGETQYF. In DNA form, the CDR3 reads TGTGCCAGCAGCCTTAGTGACGGGGAGACCCAGTACTTC. The full variable domain, completed using reference TRBV5-5 and TRBJ2-5, is DAGVTQSPTHLIKTRGQQVTLRCSPISGHKSVSWYQQVLGQGPQFIFQYYEKEERGRGNFPDRFSARQFPNYSSELNVNALLLGDSALYLCASSLSDGETQYFGPGTRLLVL.